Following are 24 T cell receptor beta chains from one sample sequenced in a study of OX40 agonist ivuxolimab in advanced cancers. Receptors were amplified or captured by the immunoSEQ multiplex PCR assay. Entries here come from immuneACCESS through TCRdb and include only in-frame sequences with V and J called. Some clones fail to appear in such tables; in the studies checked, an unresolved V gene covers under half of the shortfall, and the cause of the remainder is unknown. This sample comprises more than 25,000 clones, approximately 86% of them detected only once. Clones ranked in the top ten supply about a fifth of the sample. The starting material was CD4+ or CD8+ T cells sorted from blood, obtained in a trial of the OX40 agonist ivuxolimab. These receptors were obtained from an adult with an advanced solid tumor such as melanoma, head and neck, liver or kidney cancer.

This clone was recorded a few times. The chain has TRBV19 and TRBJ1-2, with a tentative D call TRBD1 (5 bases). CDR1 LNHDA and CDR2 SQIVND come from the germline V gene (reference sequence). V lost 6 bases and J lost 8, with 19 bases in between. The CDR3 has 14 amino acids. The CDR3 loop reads CASSEGTPQGGYTF. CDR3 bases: TGTGCCAGTAGCGAAGGGACGCCTCAGGGCGGCTACACCTTC.

The CDR3 DNA is TGTGCCAGCAGTGATGGGAGGGAAAAACTGTTTTTT. Translated: CASSDGREKLFF. The chain recombines TRBV6-1 with TRBJ1-4; no clear D. The CDR3 runs to 12 residues. Per the germline V gene, CDR1 is MNHNS and CDR2 is SASEGT. V dropped 3 bases and J dropped 8 bases, with 7 bases sitting between them.

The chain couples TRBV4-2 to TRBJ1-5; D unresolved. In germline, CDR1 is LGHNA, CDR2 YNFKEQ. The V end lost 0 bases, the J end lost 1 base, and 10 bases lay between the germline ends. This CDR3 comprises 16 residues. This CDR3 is CASSQEGQASNQPQHF. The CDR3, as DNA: TGTGCCAGCAGCCAAGAAGGGCAGGCGAGCAATCAGCCCCAGCATTTT.

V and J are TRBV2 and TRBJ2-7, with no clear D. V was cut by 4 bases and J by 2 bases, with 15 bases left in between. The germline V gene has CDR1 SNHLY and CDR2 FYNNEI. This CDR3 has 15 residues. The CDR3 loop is CASSVEVASPYEQYF. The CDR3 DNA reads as TGTGCCAGCAGTGTTGAGGTCGCCTCACCCTACGAGCAGTACTTC.

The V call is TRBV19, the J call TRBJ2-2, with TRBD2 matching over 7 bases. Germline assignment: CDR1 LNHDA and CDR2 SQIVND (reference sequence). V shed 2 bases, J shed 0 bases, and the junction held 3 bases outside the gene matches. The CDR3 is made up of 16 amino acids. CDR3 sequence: CASSITGGANTGELFF. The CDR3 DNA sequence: TGTGCCAGTAGTATAACGGGGGGAGCGAACACCGGGGAGCTGTTTTTT.

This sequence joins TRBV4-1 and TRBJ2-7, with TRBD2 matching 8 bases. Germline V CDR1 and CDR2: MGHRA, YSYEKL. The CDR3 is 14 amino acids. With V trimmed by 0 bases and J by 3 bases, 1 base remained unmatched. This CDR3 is CASSQEAGGYEQYF. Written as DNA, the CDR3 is TGCGCCAGCAGCCAAGAGGCGGGGGGCTACGAGCAGTACTTC.

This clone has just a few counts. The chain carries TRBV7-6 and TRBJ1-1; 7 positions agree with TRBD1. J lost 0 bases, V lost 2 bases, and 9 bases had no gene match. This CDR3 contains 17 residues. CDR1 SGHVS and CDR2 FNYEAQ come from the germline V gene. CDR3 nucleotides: TGTGCCAGCAGCTTACGGGGCCCGGGACAGATGAACACTGAAGCTTTCTTT. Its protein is CASSLRGPGQMNTEAFF.

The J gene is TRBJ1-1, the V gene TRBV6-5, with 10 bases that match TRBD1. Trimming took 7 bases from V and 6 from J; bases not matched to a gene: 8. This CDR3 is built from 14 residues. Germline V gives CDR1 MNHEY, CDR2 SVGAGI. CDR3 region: CASTLDRGRSEAFF. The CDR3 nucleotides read TGTGCCAGCACCTTAGACAGGGGGCGTTCTGAAGCTTTCTTT.

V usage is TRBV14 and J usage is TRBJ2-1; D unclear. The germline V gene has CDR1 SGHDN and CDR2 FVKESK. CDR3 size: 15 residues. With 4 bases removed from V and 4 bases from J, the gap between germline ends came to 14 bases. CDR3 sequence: CASSRIRSTYNEQFF. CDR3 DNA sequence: TGTGCCAGCAGCCGGATTCGATCTACTTACAATGAGCAGTTCTTC.

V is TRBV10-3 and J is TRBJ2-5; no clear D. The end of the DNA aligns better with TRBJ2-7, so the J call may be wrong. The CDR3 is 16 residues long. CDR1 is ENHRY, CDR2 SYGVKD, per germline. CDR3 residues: CAISEVPATLDYEQYF. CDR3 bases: TGTGCCATCAGTGAGGTGCCAGCTACCTTGGACTACGAGCAGTACTTC.

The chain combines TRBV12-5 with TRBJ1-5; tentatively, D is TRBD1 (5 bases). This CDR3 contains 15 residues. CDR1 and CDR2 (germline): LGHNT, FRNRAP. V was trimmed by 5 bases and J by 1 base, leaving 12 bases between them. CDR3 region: CASGLGGGSNQPQHF. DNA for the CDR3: TGTGCTAGTGGTCTCGGGGGGGGAAGCAATCAGCCCCAGCATTTT.

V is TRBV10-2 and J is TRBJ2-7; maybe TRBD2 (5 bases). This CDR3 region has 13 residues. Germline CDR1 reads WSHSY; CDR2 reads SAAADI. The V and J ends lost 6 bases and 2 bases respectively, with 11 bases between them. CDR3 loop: CASSQRRTYEQYF. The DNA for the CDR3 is TGCGCCAGCAGCCAGCGGCGGACCTACGAGCAGTACTTC.

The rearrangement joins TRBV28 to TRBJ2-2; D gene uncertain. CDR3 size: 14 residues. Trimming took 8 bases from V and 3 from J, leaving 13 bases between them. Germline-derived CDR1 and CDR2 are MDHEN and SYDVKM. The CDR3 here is CASVLSPYTGELFF. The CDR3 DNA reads TGTGCCAGCGTCCTTTCACCGTACACCGGGGAGCTGTTTTTT.

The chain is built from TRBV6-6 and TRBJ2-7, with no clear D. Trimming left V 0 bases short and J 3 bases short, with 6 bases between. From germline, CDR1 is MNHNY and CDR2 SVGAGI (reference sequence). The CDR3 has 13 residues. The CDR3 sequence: CASSYSSIYEQYF. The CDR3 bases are TGTGCCAGCAGTTACTCAAGTATCTACGAGCAGTACTTC.

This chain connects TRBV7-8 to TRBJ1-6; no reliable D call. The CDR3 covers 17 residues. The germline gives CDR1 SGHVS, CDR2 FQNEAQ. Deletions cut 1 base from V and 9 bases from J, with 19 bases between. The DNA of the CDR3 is TGTGCCAGCAGCTTAGGAGGCGGCCTACTGGGAGGTTCACCCCTCCACTTT. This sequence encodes CASSLGGGLLGGSPLHF. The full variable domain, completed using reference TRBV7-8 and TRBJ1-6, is GAGVSQSPRYKVAKRGQDVALRCDPISGHVSLFWYQQALGQGPEFLTYFQNEAQLDKSGLPSDRFFAERPEGSVSTLKIQRTQQEDSAVYLCASSLGGGLLGGSPLHFGNGTRLTVT.

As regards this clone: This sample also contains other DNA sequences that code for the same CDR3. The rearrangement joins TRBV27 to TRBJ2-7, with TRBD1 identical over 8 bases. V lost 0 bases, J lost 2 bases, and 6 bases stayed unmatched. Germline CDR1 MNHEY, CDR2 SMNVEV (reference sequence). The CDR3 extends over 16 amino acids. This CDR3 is CASSLSSGTGAYEQYF. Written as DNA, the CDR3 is TGTGCCAGCAGTTTATCTTCCGGGACAGGTGCCTACGAGCAGTACTTC.

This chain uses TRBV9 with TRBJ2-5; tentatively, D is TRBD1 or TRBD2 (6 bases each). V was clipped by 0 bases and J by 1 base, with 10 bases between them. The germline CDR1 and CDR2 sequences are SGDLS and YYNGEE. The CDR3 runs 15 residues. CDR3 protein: CASSVEGGTQETQYF. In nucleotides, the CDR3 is TGTGCCAGCAGCGTAGAGGGGGGAACCCAAGAGACCCAGTACTTC.

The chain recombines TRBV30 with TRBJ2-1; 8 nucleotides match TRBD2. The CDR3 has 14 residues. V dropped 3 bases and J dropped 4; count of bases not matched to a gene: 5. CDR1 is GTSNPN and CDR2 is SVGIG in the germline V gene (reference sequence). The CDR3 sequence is CAWRGTRGYNEQFF. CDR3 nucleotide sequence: TGTGCCTGGAGGGGGACTAGGGGATACAATGAGCAGTTCTTC.

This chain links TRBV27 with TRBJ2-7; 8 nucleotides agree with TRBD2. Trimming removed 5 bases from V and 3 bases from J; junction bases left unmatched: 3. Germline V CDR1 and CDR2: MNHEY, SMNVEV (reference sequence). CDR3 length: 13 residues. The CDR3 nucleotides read TGTGCCAGCAGTCTCAGCGGGAGCTACGAGCAGTACTTC. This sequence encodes CASSLSGSYEQYF.

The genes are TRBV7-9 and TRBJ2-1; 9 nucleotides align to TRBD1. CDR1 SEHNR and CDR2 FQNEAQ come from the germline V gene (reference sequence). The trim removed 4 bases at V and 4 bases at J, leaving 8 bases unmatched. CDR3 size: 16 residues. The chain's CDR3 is CASSSLGTGPYNEQFF. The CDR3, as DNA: TGTGCCAGCAGCTCCCTCGGGACAGGGCCTTACAATGAGCAGTTCTTC.

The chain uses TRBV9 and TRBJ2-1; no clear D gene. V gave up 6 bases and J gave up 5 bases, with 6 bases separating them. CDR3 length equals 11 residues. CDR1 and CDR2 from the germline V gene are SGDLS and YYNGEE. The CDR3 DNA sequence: TGTGCCAGCAAGAAAGACAATGAGCAGTTCTTC. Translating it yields CASKKDNEQFF.

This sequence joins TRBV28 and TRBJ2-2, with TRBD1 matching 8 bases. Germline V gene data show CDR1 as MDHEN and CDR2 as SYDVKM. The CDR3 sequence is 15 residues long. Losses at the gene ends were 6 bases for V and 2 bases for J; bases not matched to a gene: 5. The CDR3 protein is CASRRDRSNTGELFF. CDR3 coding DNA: TGTGCCAGCAGACGGGACAGGAGTAACACCGGGGAGCTGTTTTTT.

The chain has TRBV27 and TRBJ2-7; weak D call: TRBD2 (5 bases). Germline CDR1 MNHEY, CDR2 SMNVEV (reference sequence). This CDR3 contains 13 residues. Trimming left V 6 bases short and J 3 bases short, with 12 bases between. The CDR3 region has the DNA TGTGCCAGCAGGCCCGGGAAAATCTACGAGCAGTACTTC. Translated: CASRPGKIYEQYF.

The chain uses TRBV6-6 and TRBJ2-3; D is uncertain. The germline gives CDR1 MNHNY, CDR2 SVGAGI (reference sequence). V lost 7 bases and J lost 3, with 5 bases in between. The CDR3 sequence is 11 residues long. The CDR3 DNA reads TGTGCCAGCACAGAAACAGATACGCAGTATTTT. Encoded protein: CASTETDTQYF.